The 13 T cell receptor beta chains given below trace back to one sample, sequenced in a study of blood T cell repertoires in COVID-19. Sequencing was performed with immunoSEQ multiplex PCR; in TCRdb, only in-frame clones are kept and a portion is missing. The sample shows 250,000 to 350,000 clones, about 92% of them seen only once. Sequenced input: PBMCs or T cells enriched from blood (not recorded which). These receptors originate from a woman aged 25 to 39 who had recovered from COVID-19.

This chain joins TRBV4-2 and TRBJ1-2; 7 bases align to TRBD1. The V segment lost 5 bases and the J segment 4 bases; nucleotides outside the gene matches: 10. Germline loops: CDR1 LGHNA, CDR2 YNFKEQ. CDR3 length equals 15 residues. CDR3 coding DNA: TGTGCCAGCAGCAAGACAGGGCCTCAGGTCTATGGCTACACCTTC. As protein: CASSKTGPQVYGYTF.

Comment on this clone: Other DNA sequences from this sample encode an identical CDR3 as well. This chain joins TRBV7-2 and TRBJ2-1; D is possibly TRBD1 (6 bases). The germline V gene encodes CDR1 SGHTA and CDR2 FQGNSA. The CDR3 contains 13 residues. Between the trimmed V and J ends, which lost 2 bases and 4 bases, there was a span of 6 bases. The CDR3 region has the DNA TGTGCCAGCAGCTTACAGGGGTACAATGAGCAGTTCTTC. This encodes CASSLQGYNEQFF.

V and J are TRBV27 and TRBJ2-1; D is perhaps TRBD2 (5 bases). Germline lookup yields CDR1 MNHEY and CDR2 SMNVEV (reference sequence). The CDR3 has 13 amino acids. The V gene lost 3 bases and the J gene lost 7 bases, with 10 bases spanning the gap. The chain's CDR3 is CASSLRLSNEQFF. The DNA of the CDR3 is TGTGCCAGCAGTTTGCGACTATCAAATGAGCAGTTCTTC.

This clone was seen once. The V and J genes are TRBV5-6 and TRBJ1-4; TRBD1 matches at 8 bases. With 4 bases clipped from V and 8 bases from J, the junction kept 13 bases outside the gene matches. Germline V gene data show CDR1 as SGHDT and CDR2 as YYEEEE. The CDR3 is 16 amino acids. The CDR3 bases are TGTGCCAGCAGCGAAACGGACAGGGCCCAGGAGGAAAAACTGTTTTTT. This codes for CASSETDRAQEEKLFF. Combining the CDR3 with reference TRBV5-6 and TRBJ1-4 gives the whole variable domain DAGVTQSPTHLIKTRGQQVTLRCSPKSGHDTVSWYQQALGQGPQFIFQYYEEEERQRGNFPDRFSGHQFPNYSSELNVNALLLGDSALYLCASSETDRAQEEKLFFGSGTQLSVL.

This chain connects TRBV12-3 or TRBV12-4 to TRBJ2-3, with D possibly TRBD2 on 5 matching bases. The germline V and J ends were trimmed by 9 bases and 3 bases, with 13 bases remaining between them. The CDR3 totals 13 residues. The DNA for the CDR3 is TGTGCCAGTGGCCGGGGAAGGACAGATACGCAGTATTTT. It codes for CASGRGRTDTQYF.

This clone was seen only a few times. The gene calls are TRBV12-3 or TRBV12-4 and TRBJ2-1; weak D call: TRBD1 (5 bases). Trimming took 7 bases from V and 5 from J, leaving 12 bases between them. The CDR3 consists of 13 residues. The CDR3 DNA follows: TGTGCCAGCACCCTGGACATGAACAATGAGCAGTTCTTC. Translating it yields CASTLDMNNEQFF.

The gene calls are TRBV28 and TRBJ2-5; D uncertain. Trimming removed 5 bases from V and 5 bases from J, with 12 bases in between. This CDR3 region has 13 residues. CDR1 and CDR2 from the germline V gene are MDHEN and SYDVKM. CDR3 DNA: TGTGCCAGCAGTGAGGTCATTGGGGAGACCCAGTACTTC. Translated, it gives CASSEVIGETQYF.

This sequence joins TRBV27 and TRBJ2-7, with TRBD2 matching over 11 bases. The CDR3 has 18 amino acids. The trim removed 2 bases at V and 2 bases at J, leaving 11 bases unmatched. Germline CDR1 reads MNHEY; CDR2 reads SMNVEV (reference sequence). CDR3 in DNA: TGTGCCAGCAGTTTAGGGACTAGCGGTCCTGGATGGCCCTACGAGCAGTACTTC. It translates to CASSLGTSGPGWPYEQYF.

The J gene is TRBJ1-2, the V gene TRBV6-5; D call uncertain. The germline V gene has CDR1 MNHEY and CDR2 SVGAGI. V lost 2 bases to trimming and J lost 8 bases, with 21 bases between them. The CDR3 loop spans 16 amino acids. Here the CDR3 DNA reads TGTGCCAGCAGTTACGATTTTAACACCGGGATTGGAGGCTACACCTTC. Amino acids: CASSYDFNTGIGGYTF.

The rearrangement joins TRBV28 to TRBJ2-3; D is possibly TRBD1 (6 bases). V was clipped by 2 bases and J by 2 bases, with 17 bases between them. The CDR3 contains 17 residues. CDR1 is MDHEN, CDR2 SYDVKM, per germline. The CDR3 DNA reads as TGTGCCAGCAGTTTAGAGGGGTACAGGGCTTTCACAGATACGCAGTATTTT. Protein product: CASSLEGYRAFTDTQYF.

The chain carries TRBV7-6 and TRBJ1-3; D perhaps matches TRBD1 (5 bases). This CDR3 comprises 17 residues. Between the trimmed V and J ends, which lost 5 bases and 0 bases, there was a span of 17 bases. Germline loops: CDR1 SGHVS, CDR2 FNYEAQ. CDR3 sequence: CASSPGLGRDSGNTIYF. CDR3 nucleotides: TGTGCCAGCAGCCCTGGATTGGGGCGAGACTCTGGAAACACCATATATTTT.

This clone occurred a few times. CDR3 in DNA: TGTGCCAGCAGTTATCCTTCCAGGGGGCATAATCAGCCCCAGCATTTT. Translating gives CASSYPSRGHNQPQHF. The chain uses TRBV6-2 or TRBV6-3 and TRBJ1-5; 8 bases map to TRBD1. This CDR3 spans 16 amino acids. CDR1 and CDR2 from the germline V gene are MNHEY and SVGEGT. The V and J ends lost 3 bases and 4 bases, in that order; junction bases with no gene match: 8.

The rearrangement joins TRBV6-6 to TRBJ2-5; possible D gene TRBD1, 6 bases. Germline CDR1 and CDR2: MNHNY and SVGAGI (reference sequence). Trimming removed 6 bases at V and 4 bases at J, with 9 bases between. The CDR3 is 12 amino acids. The CDR3 region is CASSGQRETQYF. The DNA for the CDR3 is TGTGCCAGCAGCGGACAGCGAGAGACCCAGTACTTC.